The text below deals with one T cell receptor (beta chain). Its specificity is not known. The sample originates from a study of cytomegalovirus exposure and HLA in healthy donors. Findings of the study overall: Later analysis associated a missense DCLRE1C variant with TCR beta V- and J-gene trimming. Earlier findings revealed that most TCR beta V segments proved productive either about 90% or about 30% of the time.

The CDR3 is made up of 11 amino acids. The germline V gene has CDR1 ENHRY and CDR2 SYGVKD. V was trimmed by 3 bases and J by 10 bases, leaving 9 bases between them. The PCR contained 60 Vbeta and 13 Jbeta primers. The data were produced by immunoSEQ multiplex PCR, yet TCRdb's version contains in-frame clones alone and is incomplete. The profile shows some 150,000 clones, around three quarters of them singletons. The rearrangement links TRBV10-3 to TRBJ1-1; a weak D match, TRBD1 (5 bases). The clonotype was recovered from a woman aged 30 to 39 in good health and CMV-seronegative. The sample was PBMCs. CDR3 DNA: TGTGCCATCAGTGACGGGGGAGGAGCTTTCTTT. Translating gives CAISDGGGAFF.